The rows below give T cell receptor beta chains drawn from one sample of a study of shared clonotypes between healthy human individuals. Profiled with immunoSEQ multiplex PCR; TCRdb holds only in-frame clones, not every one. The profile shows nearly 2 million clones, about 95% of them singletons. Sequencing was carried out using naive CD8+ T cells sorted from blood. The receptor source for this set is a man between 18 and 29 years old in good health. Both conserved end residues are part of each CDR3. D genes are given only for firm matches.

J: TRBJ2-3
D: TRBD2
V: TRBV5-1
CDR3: CASSRLPGLAGTDTQYF
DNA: TGCGCCAGCAGCCGGCTTCCGGGACTAGCGGGAACAGATACGCAGTATTTT

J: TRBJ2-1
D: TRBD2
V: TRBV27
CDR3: CASSFGTSGTSEQFF
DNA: TGTGCCAGCAGTTTTGGGACTAGCGGGACCTCGGAGCAGTTCTTC

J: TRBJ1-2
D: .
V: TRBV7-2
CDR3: CASATGSYGYTF
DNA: TGTGCCAGCGCTACGGGTTCCTATGGCTACACCTTC

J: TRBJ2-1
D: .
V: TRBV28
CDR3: CASSLTGLEQFF
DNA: TGTGCCAGCAGTTTAACCGGGCTTGAGCAGTTCTTC

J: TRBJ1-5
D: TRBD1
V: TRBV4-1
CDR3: CASSLFGQANQPQHF
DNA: TGCGCCAGCAGCCTCTTCGGACAGGCCAATCAGCCCCAGCATTTT

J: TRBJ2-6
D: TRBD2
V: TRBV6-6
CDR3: CASTPLAGVGANVLTF
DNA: TGTGCCAGCACCCCTCTCGCGGGGGTGGGGGCCAACGTCCTGACTTTC

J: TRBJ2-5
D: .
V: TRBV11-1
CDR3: CASKERDIQETQYF
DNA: TGTGCCAGCAAGGAGCGGGACATACAAGAGACCCAGTACTTC

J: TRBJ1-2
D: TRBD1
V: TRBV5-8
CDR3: CASSLYWREGADYGYTF
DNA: TGTGCCAGCAGCTTGTATTGGCGTGAGGGGGCTGACTATGGCTACACCTTC

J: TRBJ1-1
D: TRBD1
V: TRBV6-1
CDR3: CASSELPQGAVTEAFF
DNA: TGTGCCAGCAGTGAACTACCACAGGGGGCGGTGACTGAAGCTTTCTTT

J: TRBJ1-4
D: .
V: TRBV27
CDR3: CASSLLFGGEKLFF
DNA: TGTGCCAGCAGTTTATTGTTCGGCGGAGAAAAACTGTTTTTT

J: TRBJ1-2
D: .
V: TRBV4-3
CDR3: CASSQDVDRTETF
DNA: TGCGCCAGCAGCCAAGATGTGGACCGGACAGAGACCTTC

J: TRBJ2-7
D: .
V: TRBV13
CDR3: CASSLGTVPYEQYF
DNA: TGTGCCAGCAGCTTGGGGACTGTGCCCTACGAGCAGTACTTC

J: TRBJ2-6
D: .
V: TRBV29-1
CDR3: CSVLEGPAGANVLTF
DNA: TGCAGCGTTTTGGAGGGTCCCGCTGGGGCCAACGTCCTGACTTTC

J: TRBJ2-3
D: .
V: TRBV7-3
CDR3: CASSPPGADTQYF
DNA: TGTGCCAGCAGCCCCCCGGGGGCAGATACGCAGTATTTT

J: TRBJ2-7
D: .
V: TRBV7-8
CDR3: CASSYGDGAYEQYF
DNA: TGTGCCAGCAGCTACGGAGACGGGGCCTACGAGCAGTACTTC

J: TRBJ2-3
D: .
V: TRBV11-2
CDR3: CASSPTLLSTDTQYF
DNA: TGTGCCAGCAGCCCCACTCTCCTTAGCACAGATACGCAGTATTTT

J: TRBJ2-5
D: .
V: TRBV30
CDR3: CAWVEVPYWGSQETQYF
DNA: TGTGCCTGGGTTGAGGTACCTTACTGGGGATCCCAAGAGACCCAGTACTTC